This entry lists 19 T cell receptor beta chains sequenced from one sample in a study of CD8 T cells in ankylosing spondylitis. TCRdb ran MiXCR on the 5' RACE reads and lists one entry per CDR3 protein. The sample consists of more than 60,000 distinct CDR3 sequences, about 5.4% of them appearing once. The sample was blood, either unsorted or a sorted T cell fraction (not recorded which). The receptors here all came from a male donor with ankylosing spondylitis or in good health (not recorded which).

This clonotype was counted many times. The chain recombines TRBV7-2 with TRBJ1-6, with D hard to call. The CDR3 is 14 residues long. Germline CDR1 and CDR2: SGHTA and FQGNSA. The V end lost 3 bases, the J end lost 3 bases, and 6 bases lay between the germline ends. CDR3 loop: CASSLAVYNSPLHF. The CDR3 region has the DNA TGTGCCAGCAGCTTGGCAGTCTATAATTCACCCCTCCACTTT.

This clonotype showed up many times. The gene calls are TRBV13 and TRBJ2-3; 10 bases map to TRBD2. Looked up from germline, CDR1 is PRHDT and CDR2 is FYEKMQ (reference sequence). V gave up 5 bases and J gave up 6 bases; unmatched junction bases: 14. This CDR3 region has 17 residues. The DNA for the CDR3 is TGTGCCAGCAGCGACTATAGCGGGGGGCCCCTTTCGGATACGCAGTATTTT. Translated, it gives CASSDYSGGPLSDTQYF.

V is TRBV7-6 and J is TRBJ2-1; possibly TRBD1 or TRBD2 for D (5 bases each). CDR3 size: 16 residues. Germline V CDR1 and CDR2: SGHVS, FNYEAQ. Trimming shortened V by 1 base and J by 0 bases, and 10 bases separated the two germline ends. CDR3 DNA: TGTGCCAGCAGCTTAGTGAGGGGACCCTCCTACAATGAGCAGTTCTTC. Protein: CASSLVRGPSYNEQFF.

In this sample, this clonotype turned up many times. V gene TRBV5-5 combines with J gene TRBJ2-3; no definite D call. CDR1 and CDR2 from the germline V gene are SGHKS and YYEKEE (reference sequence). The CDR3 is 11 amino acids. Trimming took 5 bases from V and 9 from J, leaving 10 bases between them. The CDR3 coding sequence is TGTGCCAGCAGTTCGGCCGCCACGCAGTATTTT. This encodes CASSSAATQYF.

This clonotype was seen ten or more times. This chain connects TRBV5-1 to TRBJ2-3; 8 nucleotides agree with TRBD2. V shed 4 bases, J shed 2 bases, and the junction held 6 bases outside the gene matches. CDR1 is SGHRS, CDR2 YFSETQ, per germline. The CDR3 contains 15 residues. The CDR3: CASSGRLAYTDTQYF. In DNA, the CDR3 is TGCGCCAGCAGCGGAAGACTAGCGTACACAGATACGCAGTATTTT.

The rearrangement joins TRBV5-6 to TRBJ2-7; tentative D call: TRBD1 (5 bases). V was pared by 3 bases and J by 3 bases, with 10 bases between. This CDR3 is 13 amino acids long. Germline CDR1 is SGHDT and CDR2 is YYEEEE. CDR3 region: CASSWQGFYEQYF. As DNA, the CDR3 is TGTGCCAGCAGCTGGCAGGGATTCTACGAGCAGTACTTC.

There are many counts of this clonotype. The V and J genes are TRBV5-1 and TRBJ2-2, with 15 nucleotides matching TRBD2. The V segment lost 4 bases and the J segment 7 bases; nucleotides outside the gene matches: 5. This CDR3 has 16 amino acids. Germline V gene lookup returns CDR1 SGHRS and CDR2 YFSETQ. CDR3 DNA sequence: TGCGCCAGCAGCCTGGGACTAGCGGGGGGCCACGGGGAGCTGTTTTTT. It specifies CASSLGLAGGHGELFF.

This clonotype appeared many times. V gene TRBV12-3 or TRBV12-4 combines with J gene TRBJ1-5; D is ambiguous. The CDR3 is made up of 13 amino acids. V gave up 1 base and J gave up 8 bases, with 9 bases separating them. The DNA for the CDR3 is TGTGCCAGCAGTTTAGAAAGGCAGGAGCCCCAGCATTTT. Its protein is CASSLERQEPQHF.

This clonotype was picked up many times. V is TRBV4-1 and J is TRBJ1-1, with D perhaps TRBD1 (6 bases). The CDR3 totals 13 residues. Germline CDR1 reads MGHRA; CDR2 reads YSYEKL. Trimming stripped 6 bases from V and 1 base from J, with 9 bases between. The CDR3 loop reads CASSRTANTEAFF. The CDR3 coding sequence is TGCGCCAGCAGTCGGACAGCGAACACTGAAGCTTTCTTT.

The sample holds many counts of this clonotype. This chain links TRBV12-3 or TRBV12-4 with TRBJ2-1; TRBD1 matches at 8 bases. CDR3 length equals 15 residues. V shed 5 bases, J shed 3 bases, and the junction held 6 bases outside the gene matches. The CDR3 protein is CASSPGQGGYNEQFF. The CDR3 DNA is TGTGCCAGCAGTCCTGGACAGGGAGGCTACAATGAGCAGTTCTTC.

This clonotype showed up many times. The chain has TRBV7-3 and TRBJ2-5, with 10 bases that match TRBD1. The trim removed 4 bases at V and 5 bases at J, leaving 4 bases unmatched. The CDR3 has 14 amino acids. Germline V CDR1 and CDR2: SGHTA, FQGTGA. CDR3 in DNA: TGTGCCAGCAGCTCGACAGGGGGCCGGGAGACCCAGTACTTC. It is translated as CASSSTGGRETQYF.

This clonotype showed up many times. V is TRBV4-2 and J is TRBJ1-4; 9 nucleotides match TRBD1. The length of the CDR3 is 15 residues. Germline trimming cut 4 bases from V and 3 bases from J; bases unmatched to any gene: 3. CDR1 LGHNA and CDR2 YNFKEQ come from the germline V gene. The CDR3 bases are TGTGCCAGCAGCCCAGGGACAGGGCCTAATGAAAAACTGTTTTTT. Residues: CASSPGTGPNEKLFF.

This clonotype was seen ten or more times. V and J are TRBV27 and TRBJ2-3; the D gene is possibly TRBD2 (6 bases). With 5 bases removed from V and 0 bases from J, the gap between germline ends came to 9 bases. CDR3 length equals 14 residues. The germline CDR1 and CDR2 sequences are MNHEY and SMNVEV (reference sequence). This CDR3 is CASSTGTSTDTQYF. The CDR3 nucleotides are TGTGCCAGCAGTACCGGGACTAGCACAGATACGCAGTATTTT.

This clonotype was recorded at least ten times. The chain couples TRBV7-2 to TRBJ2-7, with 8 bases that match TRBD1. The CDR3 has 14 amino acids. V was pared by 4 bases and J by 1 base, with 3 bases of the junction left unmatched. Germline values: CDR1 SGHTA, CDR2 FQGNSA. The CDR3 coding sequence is TGTGCCAGCAGCTCAGACAGGGGATCCTACGAGCAGTACTTC. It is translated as CASSSDRGSYEQYF. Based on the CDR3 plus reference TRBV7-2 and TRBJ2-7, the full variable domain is GAGVSQSPSNKVTEKGKDVELRCDPISGHTALYWYRQSLGQGLEFLIYFQGNSAPDKSGLPSDRFSAERTGGSVSTLTIQRTQQEDSAVYLCASSSDRGSYEQYFGPGTRLTVT.

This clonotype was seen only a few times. The CDR3 DNA follows: TGTGCCTGCTGCTTCCGGGGATCTAGCGGCGAGAACACCGGGGAGCTGTTTTTT. It codes for CACCFRGSSGENTGELFF. The chain joins TRBV3-1 to TRBJ2-2; 7 bases align to TRBD2. V gave up 11 bases and J gave up 1 base; unmatched junction bases: 19. Germline CDR1 LGHDT, CDR2 YNNKEL (reference sequence). The CDR3 spans 18 residues.

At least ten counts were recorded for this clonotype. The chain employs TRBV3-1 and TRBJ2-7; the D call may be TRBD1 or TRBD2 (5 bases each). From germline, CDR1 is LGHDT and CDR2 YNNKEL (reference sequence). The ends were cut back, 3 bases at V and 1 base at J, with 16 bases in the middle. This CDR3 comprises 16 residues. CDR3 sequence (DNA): TGTGCCAGCAGCCACGCTCCCGGGACGGGGTCCTACGAGCAGTACTTC. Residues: CASSHAPGTGSYEQYF.

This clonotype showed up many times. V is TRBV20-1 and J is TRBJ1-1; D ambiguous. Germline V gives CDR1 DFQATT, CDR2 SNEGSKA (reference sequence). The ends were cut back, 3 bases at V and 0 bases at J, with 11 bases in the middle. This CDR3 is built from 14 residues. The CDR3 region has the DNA TGCAGTGCTAGTACCGGTAGGATGAACACTGAAGCTTTCTTT. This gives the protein CSASTGRMNTEAFF.

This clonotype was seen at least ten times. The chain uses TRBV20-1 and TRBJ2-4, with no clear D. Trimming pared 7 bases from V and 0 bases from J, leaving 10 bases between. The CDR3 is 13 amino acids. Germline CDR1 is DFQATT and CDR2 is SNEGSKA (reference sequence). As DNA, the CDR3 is TGCAGTGGGGTTGCAGTAGCCAAAAACATTCAGTACTTC. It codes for CSGVAVAKNIQYF.

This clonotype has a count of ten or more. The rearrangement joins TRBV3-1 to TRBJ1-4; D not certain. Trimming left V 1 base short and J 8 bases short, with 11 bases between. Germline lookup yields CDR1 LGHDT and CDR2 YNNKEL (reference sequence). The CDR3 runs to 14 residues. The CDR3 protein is CASSQVRTGEKLFF. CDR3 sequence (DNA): TGTGCCAGCAGCCAAGTCCGGACGGGCGAAAAACTGTTTTTT.